This TCR beta chain stems from a study of T cell responses to AZD1222 COVID-19 vaccine. For the study at large: Pooling of second doses given at about 4 or about 12 weeks was done. Whole-study results and caveats: Repertoires were collected only later (after the peak T cell response had occurred). Unmutated variant regions are reportedly targeted by nearly half of spike-specific TCRs. The sample set comprised mostly white British donors with more females, and clonal diversity was possibly underestimated.

Germline lookup yields CDR1 MNHNS and CDR2 SASEGT. The CDR3 extends over 12 amino acids. Trimming removed 1 base at V and 4 bases at J, with 4 bases between. Note on this clone: Its antigen is still unknown.

Some clones are missing from TCRdb's copy, which holds only in-frame ones; the method was immunoSEQ multiplex PCR. The repertoire holds roughly 120,000 clones, with approximately 86% as singletons. J is TRBJ1-2 and V is TRBV6-1; no firm D call. The clonotype comes from an adult in good health. The input for sequencing was peripheral blood, taken on day 0 of AZD1222 vaccination. CDR3 sequence: CASSEGAYGYTF. CDR3 in DNA: TGTGCCAGCAGTGAAGGGGCCTATGGCTACACCTTC.